The present entry profiles one T cell receptor beta chain with its context. What it recognizes is unknown. For every subset, genomic DNA was evenly distributed across several immunoSEQ plates. The repertoire was sequenced with immunoSEQ multiplex PCR; TCRdb's copy has only in-frame clones and lacks some. The sample shows approximately 1.5 million clones, about 98.5% of them seen only once. This entry belongs to a study of shared clonotypes between healthy human individuals. Findings and limits, study-wide: With a few donors compared, around 5% of naive CD4 clonotypes were shared. Sampling used blood alone; tissue repertoires probably differ.

Participating donors were healthy, HIV-negative adults free of recent acute infections or vaccinations. The sample was naive CD4+ T cells sorted from blood. Described subset: CD45RA+ positively selected. The origin of this receptor is a man between 25 and 39 years old in good health.

CDR3 loop: CASRASPLSGTDTQYF. The CDR3 DNA is TGTGCCAGCAGAGCCTCGCCCTTAAGCGGCACAGATACGCAGTATTTT. This chain joins TRBV27 and TRBJ2-3; D remains unclear. This CDR3 comprises 16 residues. V shed 6 bases and J shed 1 base, with 17 bases lying between them. Germline V gene data show CDR1 as MNHEY and CDR2 as SMNVEV (reference sequence).